A selection of T cell receptor beta chains follows, all from one sample in a study of molecular identifiers for immune sequencing clone quantification. Via MiXCR, TCRdb re-called the PCR reads, giving one row per CDR3 protein. This table has 70,000 to 95,000 distinct CDR3 sequences, roughly 19% appearing once. Sample: naive CD8+ T cells from blood, with Jurkat cell RNA spiked in. The receptors were gathered from a human donor in good health. Some libraries in this study had Jurkat cell RNA spiked in. Both conserved end residues are part of each CDR3. The D gene is left open where the match is weak. Expanded clones are given a class, and other clones once, few, many or no size at all.

V,size,D,J,DNA,CDR3
TRBV6-5,many,NA,TRBJ2-1,TGTGCCAGCGGATCGTCCTACAATGAGCAGTTCTTC,CASGSSYNEQFF
TRBV11-2,many,NA,TRBJ2-3,TGTGCCAGCAGCCCCACCCCAGGGGATGGCACAGATACGCAGTATTTT,CASSPTPGDGTDTQYF
TRBV4-3,many,TRBD1,TRBJ2-7,TGCGCCAGCAGCCCAGACAGGGGGAGCTCCTACGAGCAGTACTTC,CASSPDRGSSYEQYF
TRBV19,NA,TRBD2,TRBJ2-7,TGTGCCAGTAATGTCTATAGCGGGGCACTCTACGAGCAGTACTTC,CASNVYSGALYEQYF
TRBV24-1,once,NA,TRBJ2-3,TGTGCCACCAGTGGCGGCCAGGGGACAGATACGCAGTATTTT,CATSGGQGTDTQYF
TRBV3-2,many,NA,TRBJ2-7,TGTGCCAGCAGCCATTTTCGCCCGGGACTAGACGACGAGCAGTACTTC,CASSHFRPGLDDEQYF
TRBV29-1,many,NA,TRBJ1-2,TGCAGCGTTGAGGGCCAGGGACGAATAATCGGTAACTATGGCTACACCTTC,CSVEGQGRIIGNYGYTF
TRBV14,many,NA,TRBJ1-2,TGTGCCAGCAGCCAAGATTGGGACCAAAGCGACTATGGCTACACCTTC,CASSQDWDQSDYGYTF
TRBV9,many,NA,TRBJ2-3,TGTGCCAGCAGCGACGGGCGCACAGATACGCAGTATTTT,CASSDGRTDTQYF
TRBV13,many,TRBD2,TRBJ2-1,TGTGCCAGCAGCCCGGCACTAGCGGACGAACTCTCCTACAATGAGCAGTTCTTC,CASSPALADELSYNEQFF
TRBV9,NA,NA,TRBJ2-5,TGTGCCAGCAGCTCTCGAGACAGCGAACAAGAGACCCAGTACTTC,CASSSRDSEQETQYF
TRBV13,few,NA,TRBJ1-6,TGTGCCAGCAGCTTAGGGGTGGCAGGAGCCTCCACCCTCCACTTT,CASSLGVAGASTLHF
TRBV7-2,many,NA,TRBJ2-3,TGTGCCAGCAGCTTAGTGGCGGGGACGAGCACAGATACGCAGTATTTT,CASSLVAGTSTDTQYF
TRBV3-1,many,TRBD2,TRBJ2-5,TGTGCCAGCAGCCCCATTGGACTAGCGGGCCAAGAGACCCAGTACTTC,CASSPIGLAGQETQYF
TRBV20-1,many,TRBD1,TRBJ2-7,TGCAGTGCTAGAGGTACAGGGGGCGCGTACCGCTACGAGCAGTACTTC,CSARGTGGAYRYEQYF
TRBV7-9,many,NA,TRBJ2-2,TGTGCCAGCAGACTAGGACAGTCTTCGGCTTCCGGGGAGCTGTTTTTT,CASRLGQSSASGELFF
TRBV9,many,TRBD2,TRBJ2-7,TGTGCCAGCGGCGGGGGGACGTCCTACGAGCAGTACTTC,CASGGGTSYEQYF
TRBV3-1,many,NA,TRBJ1-1,TGTGCCAGCAGCCAAGATTCAGGGTCTGGGACTGAAGCTTTCTTT,CASSQDSGSGTEAFF
TRBV9,few,NA,TRBJ2-6,TGTGCCAGCGGCTCCAGCCCGCCCACTTCTGGGGCCAACGTCCTGACTTTC,CASGSSPPTSGANVLTF
TRBV4-3,many,TRBD2,TRBJ2-4,TGCGCCAGCAGCCTCCGGGGGGGCGAGAGAAACATTCAGTACTTC,CASSLRGGERNIQYF
TRBV3-1,many,NA,TRBJ2-3,TGTGCCAGCACCCACTCTGGGGTGACAGATACGCAGTATTTT,CASTHSGVTDTQYF
TRBV7-8,many,TRBD1,TRBJ2-5,TGTGCCAGCAGCACAGGACAGGGACAAGAGACCCAGTACTTC,CASSTGQGQETQYF
TRBV6-2/TRBV6-3,many,NA,TRBJ1-2,TGTGCCAGCAGTTACGCTTTTGGCTACACCTTC,CASSYAFGYTF
TRBV6-1,many,NA,TRBJ2-7,TGTGCCAGCAGTGAAACAGGGTTCTACGAGCAGTACTTC,CASSETGFYEQYF
TRBV7-3,many,TRBD2,TRBJ2-1,TGTGCCAGCAGCCCCCGGGGGGGGTCTTCCTACAATGAGCAGTTCTTC,CASSPRGGSSYNEQFF
TRBV29-1,many,TRBD1,TRBJ2-1,TGCAGGGGGACAGGAGCCTACAATGAGCAGTTCTTC,CRGTGAYNEQFF
TRBV7-2,NA,NA,TRBJ2-5,TGTGCCAGCAGCCAAGGCCCGGCACAAGAGACCCAGTACTTC,CASSQGPAQETQYF
TRBV5-4,NA,NA,TRBJ1-6,TGTGCCAGCAGCGCCCAGGGTGTGGGTTCACCCCTCCACTTT,CASSAQGVGSPLHF
TRBV7-2,many,TRBD2,TRBJ2-2,TGTGCCAGCAGCTATAGCGGGAGGGCTGTCGCCGGGGAGCTGTTTTTT,CASSYSGRAVAGELFF
TRBV5-1,many,NA,TRBJ2-5,TGCGCCAGCAGCTTGGAGGACGGTAGGGTGCGGGAGACCCAGTACTTC,CASSLEDGRVRETQYF
TRBV27,many,TRBD1,TRBJ1-5,TGTGCCAGCAGGAAGGACAGGGCCCCCAATCAGCCCCAGCATTTT,CASRKDRAPNQPQHF
TRBV7-6,many,NA,TRBJ2-7,TGTGCCAGCAGCTTAGATGTTCTCGGTCACGAGCAGTACTTC,CASSLDVLGHEQYF
TRBV5-1,many,TRBD1,TRBJ2-3,TGCGCCAGCAGCTCGGACAGGGGTTCCACAGATACGCAGTATTTT,CASSSDRGSTDTQYF
TRBV7-9,many,NA,TRBJ1-4,TGTGCCAGCAGCCCACAACTATCCGGCTTTGCAACTAATGAAAAACTGTTTTTT,CASSPQLSGFATNEKLFF
TRBV3-1,many,NA,TRBJ2-5,TGTGCCAGCAGCACCATACCCGGGACGGAAGAGACCCAGTACTTC,CASSTIPGTEETQYF
TRBV7-3,many,NA,TRBJ1-1,TGTGCCAGCAGCGCCCACAAGGACACTGAAGCTTTCTTT,CASSAHKDTEAFF
TRBV7-9,few,TRBD2,TRBJ2-6,TGTGCCAGCAGCCAAACGGGACTAGCGGGAGCTGGGGCCAACGTCCTGACTTTC,CASSQTGLAGAGANVLTF
TRBV21-1,many,NA,TRBJ2-1,TGTGCCAGCAGGGACACCAGCTCCTACAATGAGCAGTTCTTC,CASRDTSSYNEQFF
TRBV20-1,many,NA,TRBJ2-7,TGCAGTGCTAAGGGCGGGCACTCCTACGAGCAGTACTTC,CSAKGGHSYEQYF
TRBV28,many,NA,TRBJ1-5,TGTGCCAGCATAAACTTCGGGGGGAATCAGCCCCAGCATTTT,CASINFGGNQPQHF
TRBV19,many,NA,TRBJ2-3,TGTGCCAGTAGTATAGATCGACCCGCGGCTTTC,CASSIDRPAAF
TRBV9,many,NA,TRBJ1-1,TGTGCCAGCAGCCCGCCAGGAGGACTTAACACTGAAGCTTTCTTT,CASSPPGGLNTEAFF
TRBV29-1,many,NA,TRBJ1-2,TGCAGCGTTGAAGATCCTCGTTGGGGGGTTCAATATGGCTACACCTTC,CSVEDPRWGVQYGYTF
TRBV29-1,many,NA,TRBJ2-3,TGCAGCGTTGAACTAGTCTTGGCAGATACGCAGTATTTT,CSVELVLADTQYF
TRBV20-1,NA,NA,TRBJ2-3,TGCAGTGCTGGAGATAGTCATGGCAACACAGATACGCAGTATTTT,CSAGDSHGNTDTQYF
TRBV20-1,many,TRBD2,TRBJ2-7,TGCAGTGCTGGCGGGACTAGCGGCCCCTACGAGCAGTACTTC,CSAGGTSGPYEQYF
TRBV19,many,NA,TRBJ2-5,TGTGCCAGTAGTATTCTGCCAGGCCTCCAAGAGACCCAGTACTTC,CASSILPGLQETQYF
TRBV6-2/TRBV6-3,many,TRBD2,TRBJ2-3,TGTGCCAGCAGTTACTATCGGCTAGCGGGAACACTCACAGATACGCAGTATTTT,CASSYYRLAGTLTDTQYF
TRBV6-5,many,NA,TRBJ1-5,TGTGCCAGCAGTTCCCGAAGCTATCAGCCCCAGCATTTT,CASSSRSYQPQHF
TRBV7-3,many,NA,TRBJ2-6,TGTGCCAGCAGCGAGACGGCTGGGGCCAACGTCCTGACTTTC,CASSETAGANVLTF
TRBV28,NA,TRBD1,TRBJ2-1,TGTGCCAGCAGTCCTCCCCGGGACAGGAGCCTCAATGAGCAGTTCTTC,CASSPPRDRSLNEQFF
TRBV6-2/TRBV6-3,many,NA,TRBJ1-5,TGTGCCAGCGCTCAACCTCCCGATCAGCCCCAGCATTTT,CASAQPPDQPQHF
TRBV4-3,many,TRBD1,TRBJ2-7,TGCGCCAGCAAAAAGGGACAGGGGGTCCACGAGCAGTACTTC,CASKKGQGVHEQYF
TRBV19,many,NA,TRBJ2-3,TGTGCCAGTAGTATAGTGGAGGGTGCAGATACGCAGTATTTT,CASSIVEGADTQYF
TRBV27,many,NA,TRBJ1-5,TGTGCCAGCAGTTCCGGGGGTTTCAATCAGCCCCAGCATTTT,CASSSGGFNQPQHF
TRBV3-1,many,NA,TRBJ2-1,TGTGCCAGCAGCCTAATGGATGAGCAGTTCTTC,CASSLMDEQFF
TRBV7-2,few,TRBD1,TRBJ2-3,TGTGCCAGCAGCTCAAGGACCGGGACAGGGTGGGCAGATACGCAGTATTTT,CASSSRTGTGWADTQYF
TRBV14,many,TRBD1,TRBJ2-2,TGTGCCAGCAGTAAAATCGGGACAGGGATCTTCACCGGGGAGCTGTTTTTT,CASSKIGTGIFTGELFF
TRBV12-3/TRBV12-4,many,NA,TRBJ2-3,TGTGCCAGCAGTTTAGTTCAGGGCACAGATACGCAGTATTTT,CASSLVQGTDTQYF
TRBV5-1,many,TRBD1,TRBJ2-7,TGCGCCAGCAGCTCGGACCTCTCCGGGACAGACGCCAAGCTCTCCTACGAGCAGTACTTC,CASSSDLSGTDAKLSYEQYF